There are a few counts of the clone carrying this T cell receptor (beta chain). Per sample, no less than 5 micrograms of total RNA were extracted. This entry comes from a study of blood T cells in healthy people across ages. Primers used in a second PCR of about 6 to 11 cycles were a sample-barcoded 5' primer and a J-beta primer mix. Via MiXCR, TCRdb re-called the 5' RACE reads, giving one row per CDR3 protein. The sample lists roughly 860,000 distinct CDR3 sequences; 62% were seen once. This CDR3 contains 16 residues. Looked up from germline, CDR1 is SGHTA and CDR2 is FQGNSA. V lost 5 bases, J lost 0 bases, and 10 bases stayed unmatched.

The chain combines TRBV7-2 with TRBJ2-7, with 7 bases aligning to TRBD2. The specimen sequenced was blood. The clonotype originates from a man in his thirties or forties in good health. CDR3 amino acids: CASSPLAGVSSYEQYF. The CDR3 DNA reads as TGTGCCAGCAGCCCCCTCGCGGGGGTTAGCTCCTACGAGCAGTACTTC.